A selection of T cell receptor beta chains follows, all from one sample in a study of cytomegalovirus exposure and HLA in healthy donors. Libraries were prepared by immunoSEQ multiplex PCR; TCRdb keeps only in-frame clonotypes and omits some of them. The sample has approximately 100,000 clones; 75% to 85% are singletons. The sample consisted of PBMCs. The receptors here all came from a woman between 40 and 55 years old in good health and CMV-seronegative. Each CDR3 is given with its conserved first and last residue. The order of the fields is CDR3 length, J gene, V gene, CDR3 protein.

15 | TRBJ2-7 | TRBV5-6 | CASSLIQTDPYEQYF
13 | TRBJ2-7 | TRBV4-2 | CASSQNNGYEQYF
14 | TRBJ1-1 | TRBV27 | CASSQGGINTEAFF
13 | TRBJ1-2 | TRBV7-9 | CASSLPPPNGYTF
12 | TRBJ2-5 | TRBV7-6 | CASSHREETQYF
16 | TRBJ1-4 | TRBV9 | CASSATPGSGGEKLFF
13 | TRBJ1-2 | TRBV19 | CASTTTGSYGYTF
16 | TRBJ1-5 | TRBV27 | CASSFGFGRSGGPQHF
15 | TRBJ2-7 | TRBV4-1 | CASSIIGGAKNEQYF
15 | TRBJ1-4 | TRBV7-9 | CASSGRTATNEKLFF
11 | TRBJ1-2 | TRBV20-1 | CSGRGVGGYTF
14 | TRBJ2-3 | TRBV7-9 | CASSFRDRPTTQYF
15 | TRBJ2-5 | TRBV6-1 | CASSGASTAQETQYF
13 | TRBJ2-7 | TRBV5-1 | CASSFSAAYEQYF
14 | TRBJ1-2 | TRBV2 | CASSRQGGNYGYTF
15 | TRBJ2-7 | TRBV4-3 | CASSPFPGQGGEQYF
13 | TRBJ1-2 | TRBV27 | CASSLDRGYGYTF
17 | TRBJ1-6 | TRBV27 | CASRRGGGQTYNSPLHF
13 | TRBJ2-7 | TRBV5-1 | CASSLSGTYEQYF
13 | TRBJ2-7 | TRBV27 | CASRPSGQPMDLF
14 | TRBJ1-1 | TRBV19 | CASQKGQQNTEAFF
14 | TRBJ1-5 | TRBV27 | CASSRTGGDQPQHF
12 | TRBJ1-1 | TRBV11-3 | CASSTGQGDSFF
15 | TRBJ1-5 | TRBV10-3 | CAISGSDRGNQPQHF
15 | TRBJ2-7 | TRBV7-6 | CASSPNRGAWDEQYF
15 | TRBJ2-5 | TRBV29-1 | CSVEGTSGGTRSQYF
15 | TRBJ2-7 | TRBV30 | CAWNLLGPLSYEQYF
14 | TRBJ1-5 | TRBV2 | CASSLTGGNQPQHF
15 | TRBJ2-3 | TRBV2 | CASRSGTGRTDTQYF
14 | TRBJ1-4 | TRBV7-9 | CASRYRESSEKLFF
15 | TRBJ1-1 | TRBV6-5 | CASSYQPGQNTEAFF
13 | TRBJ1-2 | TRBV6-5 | CASSYGEGEGYTF
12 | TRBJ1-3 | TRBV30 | CAWSIRGNTIYF
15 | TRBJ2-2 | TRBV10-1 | CASSRDNPNTGELFF
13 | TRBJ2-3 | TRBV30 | CAWCLADADTQYF
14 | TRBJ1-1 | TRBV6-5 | CASSPHNGQPEAFF
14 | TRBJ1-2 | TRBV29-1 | CSVEAVRDSYGYTF
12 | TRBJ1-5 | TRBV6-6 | CASKGANQPQHF
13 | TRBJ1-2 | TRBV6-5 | CASSQDRPGGYTF
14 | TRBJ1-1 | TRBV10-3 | CAISERQVNTEAFF
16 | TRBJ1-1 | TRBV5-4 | CASSFPGGWVNTEAFF
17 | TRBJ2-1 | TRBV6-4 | CASSQFPSGLTYNEQFF
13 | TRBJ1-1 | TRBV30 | CAHKQGMNTEAFF
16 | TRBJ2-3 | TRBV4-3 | CASSQDRLGVTDTQYF
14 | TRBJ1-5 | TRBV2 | CASSENRGSQPQHF